Given below is one TCR delta chain in context. Its antigen is currently unknown. A read error is likely here: a far larger clone is one base away. This CDR3 is also generated by other DNA sequences in the sample. TCRdb re-called the RT-PCR reads with CATT. This table has about 1,300 delta-chain clones, about 32% appearing once. This entry comes from a study of gammadelta T cells in human blood. Broader study findings: Polyclonal expansion of innate γδ T cells after birth appeared microbially driven.

From germline, CDR1 is TVYSNPD and CDR2 GDNSRS (reference sequence). The V segment lost 2 bases and the J segment 0 bases; nucleotides outside the gene matches: 12. This CDR3 spans 19 amino acids. The material sequenced was non-Vgamma9Vdelta2 gamma-delta T cells from fetal blood. The sequence came from a human fetus. The rearrangement links TRDV3 to TRDJ2, with 13 bases aligning to TRDD3. The CDR3 loop reads CAFSVQTGGYATLTAQLFF. Here the CDR3 DNA reads TGTGCCTTTTCCGTCCAGACTGGGGGATACGCGACTTTGACAGCACAACTCTTCTTT.